These 17 T cell receptor beta chains share one sample of origin, sequenced in a study of CD8 T cells in Susac syndrome. An input of 0.5 to 1 ug of RNA was subjected to reverse transcription using random hexamers. Each CDR3 protein is one row after TCRdb ran MiXCR on the immunoSEQ multiplex PCR reads. Of about 250,000 distinct CDR3 sequences detected, over 85% appear once; the ten largest clones hold roughly 0.072%. Sequenced sample: CD4+ T cells from PBMCs. These receptors were collected from a human donor with multiple sclerosis.

The chain couples TRBV19 to TRBJ1-2; tentative D call: TRBD1 (6 bases). This CDR3 has 16 residues. V was pared by 5 bases and J by 0 bases, with 16 bases between. Germline-derived CDR1 and CDR2 are LNHDA and SQIVND (reference sequence). For the CDR3, the DNA is TGTGCCAGTAGTCCCTGGAGGGGGGCTTCTAACTATGGCTACACCTTC. Its translation: CASSPWRGASNYGYTF. The full variable domain, its missing parts supplied by reference TRBV19 and TRBJ1-2, is DGGITQSPKYLFRKEGQNVTLSCEQNLNHDAMYWYRQDPGQGLRLIYYSQIVNDFQKGDIAEGYSVSREKKESFPLTVTSAQKNPTAFYLCASSPWRGASNYGYTFGSGTRLTVV.

The chain carries TRBV28 and TRBJ2-7; TRBD2 matches at 12 bases. J lost 7 bases, V lost 5 bases, and 6 bases had no gene match. The CDR3 covers 14 residues. Germline V gene sequence: CDR1 MDHEN, CDR2 SYDVKM. The CDR3 DNA reads as TGTGCCAGCAGTGAACTAGCGGGGGGACGGGAGCAGTACTTC. Its protein is CASSELAGGREQYF.

This clonotype was picked up a small number of times. V gene TRBV3-1 combines with J gene TRBJ2-7; the D gene is possibly TRBD1 (5 bases). Trimming pared 1 base from V and 10 bases from J, leaving 11 bases between. Germline V lookup: CDR1 LGHDT, CDR2 YNNKEL (reference sequence). The CDR3 consists of 12 residues. CDR3 loop: CASSQGEGEQYF. The CDR3 DNA reads TGTGCCAGCAGCCAAGGGGAAGGGGAACAGTACTTC.

The chain uses TRBV21-1 and TRBJ2-6; TRBD1 reflects the table's D call only, with no check against the DNA. TRBV21-1 is a known pseudogene. This CDR3 has 15 residues. The CDR3 spells CASSSNRDGANVLTF. The CDR3 bases are TGTGCCAGCAGCTCTAACAGGGATGGGGCCAACGTCCTGACTTTC.

The chain recombines TRBV12-3 or TRBV12-4 with TRBJ2-7, with D unclear. The CDR3 is 12 residues long. V lost 2 bases and J 4 bases, leaving 6 bases between the germline ends. CDR3 in DNA: TGTGCCAGCAGTTTATCAGAATACGAGCAGTACTTC. Encoded protein: CASSLSEYEQYF.

This sequence joins TRBV28 and TRBJ1-5; TRBD1 matches at 8 bases. From germline, CDR1 is MDHEN and CDR2 SYDVKM. This CDR3 has 16 residues. Losses at the gene ends were 5 bases for V and 9 bases for J; bases not matched to a gene: 15. The chain's CDR3 is CASSPPGGQGSRPQHF. Here the CDR3 DNA reads TGTGCCAGCAGTCCGCCCGGTGGACAGGGATCGAGGCCCCAGCATTTT.

V usage is TRBV19 and J usage is TRBJ2-4; TRBD1 might be the D (7 bases). CDR1 and CDR2 from the germline V gene are LNHDA and SQIVND (reference sequence). This CDR3 region has 13 residues. V dropped 0 bases and J dropped 8 bases, with 8 bases sitting between them. CDR3 coding DNA: TGTGCCAGTAGTATAGACAGGGGGGACATTCAGTACTTC. Protein sequence: CASSIDRGDIQYF. Together with reference TRBV19 and TRBJ2-4, the CDR3 gives the full variable domain: DGGITQSPKYLFRKEGQNVTLSCEQNLNHDAMYWYRQDPGQGLRLIYYSQIVNDFQKGDIAEGYSVSREKKESFPLTVTSAQKNPTAFYLCASSIDRGDIQYFGAGTRLSVL.

The chain couples TRBV3-1 to TRBJ2-7; TRBD2 agrees at 9 bases. V shed 1 base and J 0 bases; nucleotides not matched to a gene: 7. Germline CDR1 and CDR2: LGHDT and YNNKEL (reference sequence). This CDR3 region has 17 residues. CDR3 protein: CASSQGPSGATSYEQYF. CDR3 nucleotide sequence: TGTGCCAGCAGCCAAGGGCCTAGCGGGGCGACCTCCTACGAGCAGTACTTC.

This chain links TRBV7-9 with TRBJ1-2; weak D call: TRBD1 (5 bases). Germline CDR1 SEHNR, CDR2 FQNEAQ (reference sequence). This CDR3 spans 14 amino acids. V was shortened by 1 base and J by 6 bases, with 12 bases between the two germline ends. This chain's CDR3 is CASSLVKGVDGYTF. CDR3 bases: TGTGCCAGCAGCTTAGTGAAAGGGGTAGATGGCTACACCTTC.

This chain links TRBV7-9 with TRBJ2-7, with no clear D. This CDR3 has 13 amino acids. V lost 5 bases and J 4 bases, leaving 12 bases between the germline ends. Germline-derived CDR1 and CDR2 are SEHNR and FQNEAQ (reference sequence). CDR3 residues: CASSLGRFYEQYF. CDR3 in DNA: TGTGCCAGCAGCCTCGGACGGTTTTACGAGCAGTACTTC.

The V gene is TRBV3-1, the J gene TRBJ2-7, with 10 bases aligning to TRBD2. The V gene's germline CDR1 is LGHDT and CDR2 YNNKEL (reference sequence). This CDR3 is 15 amino acids long. Trimming cost V 0 bases and J 4 bases; bases outside gene matches: 3. CDR3 residues: CASSQDTSGAYEQYV. The CDR3 region has the DNA TGTGCCAGCAGCCAAGATACTAGCGGGGCTTACGAGCAGTACGTC.

This clonotype was counted a few times. This chain joins TRBV7-2 and TRBJ1-1; tentatively, D is TRBD1 (5 bases). V lost 3 bases, J lost 4 bases, and 9 bases lay in between. The CDR3 runs 13 residues. Germline loops: CDR1 SGHTA, CDR2 FQGNSA. Written as DNA, the CDR3 is TGTGCCAGCAGCTTGAGTGGGGGCACTGAAGCTTTCTTT. Protein: CASSLSGGTEAFF.

This clonotype was observed a single time. The chain carries TRBV12-3 or TRBV12-4 and TRBJ2-6; 8 bases are a match to TRBD1. J was trimmed by 0 bases and V by 5 bases; bases with no gene match: 3. The CDR3 contains 16 residues. In DNA form, the CDR3 reads TGTGCCAGCAGTCGGGACAGGATCTCTGGGGCCAACGTCCTGACTTTC. Translated: CASSRDRISGANVLTF.

The chain recombines TRBV12-3 or TRBV12-4 with TRBJ1-2; D perhaps matches TRBD1 (5 bases). V lost 7 bases and J 2 bases, leaving 11 bases between the germline ends. CDR3 length: 13 amino acids. The CDR3 protein is CASKGLLNYGYTF. For the CDR3, the DNA is TGTGCCAGCAAGGGACTCCTAAACTATGGCTACACCTTC.

The chain joins TRBV28 to TRBJ1-2; possibly TRBD1 for D (5 bases). The germline CDR1 and CDR2 sequences are MDHEN and SYDVKM. This CDR3 region has 13 residues. Trimming took off 8 bases at V and 2 bases at J, with 12 bases between the two ends. CDR3 sequence: CASQGSTNYGYTF. CDR3 sequence (DNA): TGTGCCAGCCAGGGCTCGACAAACTATGGCTACACCTTC.

The chain recombines TRBV19 with TRBJ2-1; a possible D gene is TRBD2 (6 bases). V lost 3 bases and J lost 3, with 15 bases in between. The V gene's germline CDR1 is LNHDA and CDR2 SQIVND (reference sequence). The CDR3 sequence is 16 residues long. CDR3 protein: CASSIDGGMVYNEQFF. The CDR3 DNA sequence: TGTGCCAGTAGTATCGATGGCGGGATGGTCTACAATGAGCAGTTCTTC.

This clonotype came up once. This chain uses TRBV7-8 with TRBJ1-2; maybe TRBD1 (5 bases). Trimming took off 5 bases at V and 4 bases at J, with 26 bases between the two ends. The CDR3 runs to 18 residues. The V gene's germline CDR1 is SGHVS and CDR2 FQNEAQ. CDR3 DNA sequence: TGTGCCAGCAGCCCTGCGCGGGGAGGGGTTCTTGCTGCCTATGGCTACACCTTC. Translating gives CASSPARGGVLAAYGYTF.